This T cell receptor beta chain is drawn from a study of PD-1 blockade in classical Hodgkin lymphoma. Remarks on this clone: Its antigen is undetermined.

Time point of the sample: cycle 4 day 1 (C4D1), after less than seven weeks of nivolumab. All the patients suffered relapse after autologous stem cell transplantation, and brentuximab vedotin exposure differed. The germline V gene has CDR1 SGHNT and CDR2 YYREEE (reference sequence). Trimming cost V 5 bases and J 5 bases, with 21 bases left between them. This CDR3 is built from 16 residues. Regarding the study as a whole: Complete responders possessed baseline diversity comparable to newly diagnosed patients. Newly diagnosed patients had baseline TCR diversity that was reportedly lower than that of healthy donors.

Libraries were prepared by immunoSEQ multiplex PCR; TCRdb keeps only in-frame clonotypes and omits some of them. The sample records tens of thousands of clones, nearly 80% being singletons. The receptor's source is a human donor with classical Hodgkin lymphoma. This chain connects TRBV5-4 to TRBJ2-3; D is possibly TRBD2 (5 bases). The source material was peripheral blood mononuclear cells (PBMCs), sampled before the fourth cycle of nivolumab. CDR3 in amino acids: CASRIMRTGIIDTQYF. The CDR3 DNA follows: TGTGCCAGCAGAATTATGAGGACCGGGATTATAGATACGCAGTATTTT.